This T cell receptor (beta chain) was profiled in a study of blood T cell repertoires in COVID-19. The overall study: Samples came from the United States, Italy and Spain, spanning acute and convalescent COVID-19. From T cells, B-cell-depleted T cells, or PBMCs came the material, which was cDNA or gDNA.

TCRdb keeps only in-frame clones here, not all; method: immunoSEQ multiplex PCR. The table has about 150,000 clones, roughly 84% seen once. The CDR3 loop spans 15 amino acids. Unmatched junction bases numbered 8, after V lost 5 bases and J lost 5 bases. CDR1 is LNHDA and CDR2 is SQIVND in the germline V gene (reference sequence). This clone was seen a single time. This clonotype was sampled from a woman aged 50 to 65 with acute or convalescent COVID-19. The specimen sequenced was peripheral blood. The chain links TRBV19 to TRBJ2-2; 7 bases fit TRBD1. DNA of the CDR3: TGTGCCAGTAGTTCCGTTCAACAGGGGACCGGGGAGCTGTTTTTT. Protein product: CASSSVQQGTGELFF.